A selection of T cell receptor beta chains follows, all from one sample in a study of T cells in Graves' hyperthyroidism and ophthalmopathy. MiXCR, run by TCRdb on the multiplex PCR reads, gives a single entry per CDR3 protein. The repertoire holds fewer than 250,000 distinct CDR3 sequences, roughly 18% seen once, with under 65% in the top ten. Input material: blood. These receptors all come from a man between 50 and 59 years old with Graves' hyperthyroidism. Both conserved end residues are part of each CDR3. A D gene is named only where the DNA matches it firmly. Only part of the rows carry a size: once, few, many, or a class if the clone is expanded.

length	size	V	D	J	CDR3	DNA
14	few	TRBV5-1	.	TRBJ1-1	CASSLVPSNTEAFF	TGCGCCAGCAGCTTGGTTCCATCGAACACTGAAGCTTTCTTT
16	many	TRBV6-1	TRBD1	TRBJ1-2	CASQAPVRTGSYGYTF	TGTGCCAGCCAGGCCCCTGTCCGGACAGGGAGCTATGGCTACACCTTC
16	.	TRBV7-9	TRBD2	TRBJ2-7	CASSAKTTSGSYEQYF	TGTGCCAGCAGCGCAAAAACGACTAGCGGGAGTTACGAGCAGTACTTC
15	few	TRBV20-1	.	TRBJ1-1	CSAPNRRAPNTEAFF	TGCAGTGCTCCAAATCGCCGGGCCCCCAACACTGAAGCTTTCTTT
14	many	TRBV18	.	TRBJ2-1	CASSERRDYNEQFF	TGTGCCAGTTCCGAGCGGAGGGACTACAATGAGCAGTTCTTC
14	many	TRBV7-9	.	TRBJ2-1	CASSSARGIHEQFF	TGTGCCAGCAGCTCCGCCCGGGGAATCCATGAGCAGTTCTTC
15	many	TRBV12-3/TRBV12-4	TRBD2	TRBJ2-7	CASSSRLAGSYEQYF	TGTGCCAGCAGTTCCAGACTAGCGGGATCCTACGAGCAGTACTTC
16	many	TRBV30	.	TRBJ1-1	CAWSVRPGEWETEAFF	TGTGCCTGGAGTGTACGTCCAGGGGAATGGGAGACTGAAGCTTTCTTT
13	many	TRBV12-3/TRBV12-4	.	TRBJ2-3	CASNRGGTDTQYF	TGTGCCAGCAACCGCGGAGGCACAGATACGCAGTATTTT
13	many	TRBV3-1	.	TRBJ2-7	CASSQGDGYEQYF	TGTGCCAGCAGCCAAGGGGACGGTTACGAGCAGTACTTC
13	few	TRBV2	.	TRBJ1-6	CASSEEGNSPLHF	TGTGCCAGCAGTGAAGAGGGAAATTCACCCCTCCACTTT
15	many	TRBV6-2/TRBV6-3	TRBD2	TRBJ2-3	CASRRAGVGLDTQYF	TGTGCCAGCAGACGAGCGGGAGTTGGTTTGGATACGCAGTATTTT
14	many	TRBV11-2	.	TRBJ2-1	CASRSPGPYNEQFF	TGTGCCAGCAGATCACCGGGACCTTACAATGAGCAGTTCTTC
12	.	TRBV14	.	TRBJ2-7	CASSPTWDEQYF	TGTGCCAGCAGCCCAACCTGGGACGAGCAGTACTTC
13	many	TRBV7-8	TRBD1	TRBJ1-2	CASSLRQGAGYTF	TGTGCCAGCAGCTTGAGACAGGGTGCGGGCTACACCTTC
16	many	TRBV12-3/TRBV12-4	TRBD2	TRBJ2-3	CASSFSSGRRFSTQYF	TGTGCCAGCAGTTTCTCTAGCGGGAGGAGGTTCAGTACGCAGTATTTT
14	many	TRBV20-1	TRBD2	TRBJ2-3	CSRSEGGQADTQYF	TGCAGTCGGTCAGAGGGAGGGCAAGCAGATACGCAGTATTTT
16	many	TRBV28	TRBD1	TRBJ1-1	CASSPWRDRPSTEAFF	TGTGCCAGCAGCCCCTGGCGGGACAGGCCGTCCACTGAAGCTTTCTTT
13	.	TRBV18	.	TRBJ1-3	CASSPPAGNTVYF	TGTGCCAGCTCACCACCAGCAGGAAACACCGTATATTTT
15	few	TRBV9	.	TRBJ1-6	CASSNRDGYNSPLHF	TGTGCCAGCAGCAACCGGGACGGCTATAATTCACCCCTCCACTTT
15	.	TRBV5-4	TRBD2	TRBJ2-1	CASSQTSGLYNEQFF	TGTGCCAGCAGCCAGACTAGCGGGCTATACAATGAGCAGTTCTTC
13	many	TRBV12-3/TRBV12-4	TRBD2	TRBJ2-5	CASSFGGIETQYF	TGTGCCAGCAGTTTCGGGGGGATCGAGACCCAGTACTTC
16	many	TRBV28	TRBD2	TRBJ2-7	CASSPDLSGKWYEQYF	TGTGCCAGCAGCCCTGACCTTAGCGGGAAATGGTACGAGCAGTACTTC
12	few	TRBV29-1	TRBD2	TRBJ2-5	CSWGGVQETQYF	TGCAGCTGGGGGGGGGTCCAAGAGACCCAGTACTTC
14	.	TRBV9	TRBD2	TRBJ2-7	CASSPDGTSNEQYF	TGTGCCAGCAGCCCCGACGGGACTAGCAACGAGCAGTACTTC
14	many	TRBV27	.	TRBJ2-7	CASSLSRGFSEQYF	TGTGCCAGCAGTTTATCTCGGGGTTTTAGCGAGCAGTACTTC
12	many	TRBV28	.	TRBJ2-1	CASSLGRQEQFF	TGTGCCAGCAGTTTGGGAAGACAGGAGCAGTTCTTC
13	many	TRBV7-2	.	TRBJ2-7	CASSSPPLYEQYF	TGTGCCAGCAGCTCACCCCCCCTCTACGAGCAGTACTTC
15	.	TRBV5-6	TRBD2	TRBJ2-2	CASSFLLAGSGELFF	TGTGCCAGCAGCTTTTTACTAGCGGGATCCGGGGAGCTGTTTTTT
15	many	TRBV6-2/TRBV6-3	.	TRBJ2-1	CASSRTGRPYNEQFF	TGTGCCAGCAGTCGAACAGGGCGCCCCTACAATGAGCAGTTCTTC
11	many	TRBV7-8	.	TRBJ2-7	CASSAQGEQYF	TGTGCCAGCAGCGCCCAGGGTGAGCAGTACTTC
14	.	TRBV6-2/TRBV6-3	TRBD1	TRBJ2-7	CASRTWTGAHEQYF	TGTGCCAGCAGAACCTGGACAGGGGCCCACGAGCAGTACTTC
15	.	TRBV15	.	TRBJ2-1	CATSRATGTYNEQFF	TGTGCCACCAGCAGAGCAACAGGGACCTACAATGAGCAGTTCTTC
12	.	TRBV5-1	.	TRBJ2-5	CASSPEQETQYF	TGCGCCAGCAGCCCAGAACAAGAGACCCAGTACTTC
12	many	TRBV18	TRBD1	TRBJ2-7	CASGLQGDEQYF	TGTGCCAGCGGGCTCCAGGGGGACGAGCAGTACTTC
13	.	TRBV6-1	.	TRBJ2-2	CASNRFDTGELFF	TGTGCCAGCAACCGATTTGATACCGGGGAGCTGTTTTTT
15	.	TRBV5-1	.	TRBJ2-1	CASTVPGSHSGEQFF	TGCGCCAGCACCGTCCCGGGGTCCCATTCGGGTGAGCAGTTCTTC
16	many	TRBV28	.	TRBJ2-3	CASSFPRRVRTDTQYF	TGTGCCAGCAGTTTTCCCCGGCGGGTTCGCACAGATACGCAGTATTTT
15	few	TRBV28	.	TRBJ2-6	CASSLLGSEANVLTF	TGTGCCAGCAGTTTGCTGGGGTCTGAGGCCAACGTCCTGACTTTC
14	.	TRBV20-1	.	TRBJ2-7	CSARDKVNDYEQYF	TGCAGTGCTAGAGATAAAGTGAACGACTACGAGCAGTACTTC
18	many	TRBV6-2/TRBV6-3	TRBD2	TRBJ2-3	CASSSTSRLAGGTDTQYF	TGTGCCAGCAGTTCCACCTCACGACTAGCGGGTGGAACAGATACGCAGTATTTT
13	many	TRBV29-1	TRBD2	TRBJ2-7	CSGGVSGSHEQYF	TGCAGCGGTGGGGTTAGCGGGAGCCACGAGCAGTACTTC
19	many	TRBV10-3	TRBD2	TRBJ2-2	CAISGFGTSGAANTGELFF	TGTGCCATCAGTGGATTTGGGACTAGCGGGGCTGCGAACACCGGGGAGCTGTTTTTT
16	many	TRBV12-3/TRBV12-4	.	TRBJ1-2	CASSLALRTEEIGYTF	TGTGCCAGCAGTTTAGCGCTAAGGACAGAAGAGATTGGCTACACCTTC
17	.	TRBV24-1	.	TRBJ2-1	CATSDPGKGPTYNEQFF	TGTGCCACCAGTGACCCCGGGAAGGGACCGACCTACAATGAGCAGTTCTTC
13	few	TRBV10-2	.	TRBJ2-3	CASSGSITDTQYF	TGCGCCAGCAGTGGATCGATAACAGATACGCAGTATTTT
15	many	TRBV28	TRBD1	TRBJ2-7	CASREQGTSSYEQYF	TGTGCCAGCAGGGAACAGGGGACGAGCTCCTACGAGCAGTACTTC
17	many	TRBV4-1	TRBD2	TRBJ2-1	CASSQAPTPGLADEQFF	TGCGCCAGCAGCCAAGCCCCTACCCCGGGACTAGCCGATGAGCAGTTCTTC
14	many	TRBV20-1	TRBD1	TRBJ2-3	CSAVQGNLRDTQYF	TGCAGTGCTGTACAGGGGAATTTAAGAGATACGCAGTATTTT